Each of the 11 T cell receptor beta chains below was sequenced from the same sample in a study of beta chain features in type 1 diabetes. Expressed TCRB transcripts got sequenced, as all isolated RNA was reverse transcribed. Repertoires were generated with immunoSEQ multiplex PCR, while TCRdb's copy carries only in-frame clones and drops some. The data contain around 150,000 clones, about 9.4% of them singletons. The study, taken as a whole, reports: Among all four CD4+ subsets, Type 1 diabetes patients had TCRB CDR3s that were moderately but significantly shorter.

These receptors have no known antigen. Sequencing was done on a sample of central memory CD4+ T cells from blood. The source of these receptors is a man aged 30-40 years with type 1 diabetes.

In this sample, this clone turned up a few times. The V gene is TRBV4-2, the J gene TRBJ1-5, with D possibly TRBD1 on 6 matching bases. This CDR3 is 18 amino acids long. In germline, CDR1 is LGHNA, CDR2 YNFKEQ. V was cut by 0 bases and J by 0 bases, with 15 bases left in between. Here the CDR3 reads CASSQDSRTGYSNQPQHF. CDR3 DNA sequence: TGTGCCAGCAGCCAAGACTCGAGAACAGGGTATAGCAATCAGCCCCAGCATTTT.

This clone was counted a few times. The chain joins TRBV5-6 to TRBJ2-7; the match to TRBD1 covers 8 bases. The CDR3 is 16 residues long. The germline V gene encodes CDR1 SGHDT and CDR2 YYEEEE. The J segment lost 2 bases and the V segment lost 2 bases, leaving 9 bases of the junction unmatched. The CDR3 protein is CASSLGLGQATYEQYF. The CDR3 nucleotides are TGTGCCAGCAGCTTAGGGTTGGGACAGGCGACCTACGAGCAGTACTTC.

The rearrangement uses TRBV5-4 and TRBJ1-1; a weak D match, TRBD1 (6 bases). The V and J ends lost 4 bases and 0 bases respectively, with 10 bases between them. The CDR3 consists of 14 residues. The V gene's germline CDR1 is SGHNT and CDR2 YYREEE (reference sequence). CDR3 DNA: TGTGCCAGCAGCCAACAGGGTATGAACACTGAAGCTTTCTTT. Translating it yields CASSQQGMNTEAFF.

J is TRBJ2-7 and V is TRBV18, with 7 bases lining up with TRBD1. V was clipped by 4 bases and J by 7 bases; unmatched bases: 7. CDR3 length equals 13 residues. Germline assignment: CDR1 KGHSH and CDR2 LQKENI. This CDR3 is CASSQGQSREQYF. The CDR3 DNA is TGTGCCAGCTCACAGGGACAGTCAAGGGAGCAGTACTTC.

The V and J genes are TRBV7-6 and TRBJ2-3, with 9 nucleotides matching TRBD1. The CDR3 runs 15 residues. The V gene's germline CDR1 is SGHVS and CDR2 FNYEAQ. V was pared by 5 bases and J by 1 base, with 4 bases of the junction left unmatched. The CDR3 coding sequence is TGTGCCAGCAGCACAAGGACAGGGGGCACAGATACGCAGTATTTT. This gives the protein CASSTRTGGTDTQYF.

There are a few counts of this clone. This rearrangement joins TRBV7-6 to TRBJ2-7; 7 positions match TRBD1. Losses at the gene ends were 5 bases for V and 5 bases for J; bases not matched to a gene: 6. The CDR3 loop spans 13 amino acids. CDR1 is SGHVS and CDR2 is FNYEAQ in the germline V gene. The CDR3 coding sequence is TGTGCCAGCAGCCCGGGACAGAGGGACGAGCAGTACTTC. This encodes CASSPGQRDEQYF.

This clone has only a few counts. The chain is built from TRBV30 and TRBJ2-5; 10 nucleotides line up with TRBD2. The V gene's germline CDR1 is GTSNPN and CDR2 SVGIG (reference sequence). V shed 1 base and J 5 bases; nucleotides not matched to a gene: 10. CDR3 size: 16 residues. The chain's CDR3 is CAWSERAGGPRETQYF. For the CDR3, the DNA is TGTGCCTGGAGTGAGAGAGCGGGAGGGCCTCGGGAGACCCAGTACTTC.

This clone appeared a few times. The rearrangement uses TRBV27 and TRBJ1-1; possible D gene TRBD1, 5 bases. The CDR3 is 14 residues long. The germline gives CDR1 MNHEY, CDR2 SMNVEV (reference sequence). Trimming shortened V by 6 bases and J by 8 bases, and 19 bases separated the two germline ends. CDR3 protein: CASSLQVTAQEAFF. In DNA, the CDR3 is TGTGCCAGCAGCTTACAGGTGACGGCCCAAGAAGCTTTCTTT.

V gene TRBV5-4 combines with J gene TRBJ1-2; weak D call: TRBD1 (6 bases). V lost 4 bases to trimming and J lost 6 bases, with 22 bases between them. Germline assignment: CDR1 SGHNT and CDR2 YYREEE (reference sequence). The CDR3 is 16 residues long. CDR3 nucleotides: TGTGCCAGCAGCCCACAGGGTAATAAGCACGTGAATGGCTACACCTTC. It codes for CASSPQGNKHVNGYTF.

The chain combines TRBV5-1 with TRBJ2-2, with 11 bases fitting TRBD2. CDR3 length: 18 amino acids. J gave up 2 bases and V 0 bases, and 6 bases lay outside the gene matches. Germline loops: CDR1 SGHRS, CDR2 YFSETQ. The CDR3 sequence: CASSLAGTSGVNTGELFF. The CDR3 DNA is TGCGCCAGCAGCTTGGCCGGGACTAGCGGAGTCAACACCGGGGAGCTGTTTTTT.

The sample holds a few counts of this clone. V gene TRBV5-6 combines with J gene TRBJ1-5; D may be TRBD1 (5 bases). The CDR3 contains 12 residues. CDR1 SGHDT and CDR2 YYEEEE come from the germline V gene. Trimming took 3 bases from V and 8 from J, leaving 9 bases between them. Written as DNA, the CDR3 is TGTGCCAGCAGCTGGGGCGGGGAGCCCCAGCATTTT. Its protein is CASSWGGEPQHF.